This T cell receptor beta chain was identified during a study of T cells in Graves' hyperthyroidism and ophthalmopathy. The CDR3 spans 14 residues. Germline CDR1 reads MDHEN; CDR2 reads SYDVKM. V dropped 3 bases and J dropped 6 bases, with 11 bases sitting between them. RNA transcripts gave rise to amplified TCR beta CDR3 regions. First-round RT-PCR with HTBI primers amplified the TCR CDR3 region. TCRdb re-called the multiplex PCR reads through MiXCR, storing one row per CDR3 protein. The repertoire includes 300,000 or so distinct CDR3 sequences, roughly 21% of them detected once, and roughly 52% sits in the top ten. This clonotype was seen at least ten times. Graves' hyperthyroidism qualified as stable when ophthalmopathy did not progress within 18 months. Clinical symptoms, serum thyroxine, TRAb, thyroid ultrasound and orbital computed tomography established diagnosis.

The receptor's source is a woman in her forties or fifties with Graves' hyperthyroidism. The chain has TRBV28 and TRBJ2-2, with D possibly being TRBD2 (5 bases). Input material: blood. DNA for the CDR3: TGTGCCAGCAGTTTGTCGGGAATTGCCGGGGAGCTGTTTTTT. It is translated as CASSLSGIAGELFF.